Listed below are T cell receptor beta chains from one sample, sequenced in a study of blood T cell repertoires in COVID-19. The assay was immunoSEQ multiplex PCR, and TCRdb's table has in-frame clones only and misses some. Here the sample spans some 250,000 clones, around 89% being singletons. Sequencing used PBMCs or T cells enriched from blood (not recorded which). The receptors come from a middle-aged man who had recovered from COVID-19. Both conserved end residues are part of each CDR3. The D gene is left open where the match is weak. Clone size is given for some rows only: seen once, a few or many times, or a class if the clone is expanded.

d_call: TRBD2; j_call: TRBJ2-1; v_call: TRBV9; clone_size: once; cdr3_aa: CASRGVAGGNEQFF; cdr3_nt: TGTGCCAGCCGAGGGGTAGCGGGAGGAAATGAGCAGTTCTTC
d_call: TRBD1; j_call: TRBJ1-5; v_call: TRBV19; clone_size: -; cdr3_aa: CASTQRAGGQPQHF; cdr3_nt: TGTGCCAGTACTCAGCGGGCAGGGGGTCAGCCCCAGCATTTT
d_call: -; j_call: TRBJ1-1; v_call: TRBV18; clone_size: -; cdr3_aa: CASSPLRDIMEAFF; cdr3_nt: TGTGCCAGCTCACCACTAAGGGACATTATGGAAGCTTTCTTT
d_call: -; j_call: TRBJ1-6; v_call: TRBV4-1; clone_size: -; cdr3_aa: CASSQDLRNLYNSPLHF; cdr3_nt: TGCGCCAGCAGCCAAGATCTCAGGAACCTCTATAATTCACCCCTCCACTTT
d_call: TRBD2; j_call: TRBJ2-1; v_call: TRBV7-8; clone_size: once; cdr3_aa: CASRVPGGRQHNEQFF; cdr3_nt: TGTGCCAGCAGAGTCCCGGGCGGGAGGCAACACAATGAGCAGTTCTTC
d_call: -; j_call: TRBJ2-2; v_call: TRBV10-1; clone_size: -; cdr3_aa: CASSDATLVQTGSSAGELFF; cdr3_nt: TGCGCCAGCAGTGATGCGACCCTCGTGCAAACGGGTAGCTCTGCCGGGGAGCTGTTTTTT
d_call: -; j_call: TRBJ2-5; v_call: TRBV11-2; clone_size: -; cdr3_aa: CASGPRGAYTEETQYF; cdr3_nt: TGTGCCAGCGGGCCCAGGGGGGCCTACACGGAAGAGACCCAGTACTTC
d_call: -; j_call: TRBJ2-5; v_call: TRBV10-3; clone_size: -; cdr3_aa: CAISGGRTPGQETQYF; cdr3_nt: TGTGCCATCAGTGGGGGCAGGACACCAGGCCAAGAGACCCAGTACTTC
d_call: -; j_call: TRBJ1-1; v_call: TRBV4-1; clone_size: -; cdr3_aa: CASSSQTGGNTEAFF; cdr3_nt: TGCGCCAGCAGCTCACAGACAGGTGGGAACACTGAAGCTTTCTTT
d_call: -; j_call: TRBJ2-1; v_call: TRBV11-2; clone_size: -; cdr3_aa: CASSLGALVNEQFF; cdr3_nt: TGTGCCAGCAGCTTAGGGGCGTTGGTCAATGAGCAGTTCTTC
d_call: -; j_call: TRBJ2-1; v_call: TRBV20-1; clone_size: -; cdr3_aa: CSARAGFDQFF; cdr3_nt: TGCAGTGCTCGAGCCGGGTTCGACCAGTTCTTC
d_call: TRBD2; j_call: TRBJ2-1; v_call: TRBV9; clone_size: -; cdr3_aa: CASSGERGGPYNEQFF; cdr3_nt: TGTGCCAGCAGCGGCGAGCGGGGGGGCCCCTACAATGAGCAGTTCTTC